This T cell receptor (beta chain) was obtained from a study of blood T cell repertoires in COVID-19. This table comes from immunoSEQ multiplex PCR, and its TCRdb copy is limited to in-frame clones, with some not included. Among some 230,000 clones listed, 86% were seen once. Germline V CDR1 and CDR2: MGHDK, SYGVNS. The germline V and J ends were trimmed by 3 bases and 4 bases, with 15 bases remaining between them. This CDR3 is 16 amino acids long. The clonotype was recovered from a man aged 25-45 years who had recovered from COVID-19. The chain carries TRBV25-1 and TRBJ1-4; D uncertain. Sample: peripheral blood. The CDR3 coding sequence is TGTGCCAGCAGTGAGGAGGGCTCGGGATATAATGAAAAACTGTTTTTT. Its protein is CASSEEGSGYNEKLFF.